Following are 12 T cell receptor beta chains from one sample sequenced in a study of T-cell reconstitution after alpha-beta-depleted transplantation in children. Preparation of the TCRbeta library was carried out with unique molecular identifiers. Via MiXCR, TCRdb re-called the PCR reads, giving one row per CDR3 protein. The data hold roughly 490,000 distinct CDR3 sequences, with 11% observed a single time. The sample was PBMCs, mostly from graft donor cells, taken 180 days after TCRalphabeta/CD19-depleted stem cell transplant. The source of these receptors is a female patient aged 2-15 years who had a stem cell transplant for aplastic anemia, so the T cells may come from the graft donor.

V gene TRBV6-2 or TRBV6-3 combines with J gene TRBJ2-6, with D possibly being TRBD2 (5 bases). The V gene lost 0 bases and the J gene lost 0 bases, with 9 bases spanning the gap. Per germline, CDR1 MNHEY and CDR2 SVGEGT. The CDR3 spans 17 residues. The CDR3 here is CASSYSASYSGANVLTF. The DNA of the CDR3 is TGTGCCAGCAGTTACTCCGCTAGCTACTCTGGGGCCAACGTCCTGACTTTC.

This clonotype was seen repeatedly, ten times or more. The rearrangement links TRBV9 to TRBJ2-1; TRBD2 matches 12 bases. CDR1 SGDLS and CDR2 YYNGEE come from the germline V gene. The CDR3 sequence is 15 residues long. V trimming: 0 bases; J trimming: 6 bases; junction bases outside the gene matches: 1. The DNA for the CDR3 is TGTGCCAGCAGCGTAGCGACTAGCGGGAGCAATGAGCAGTTCTTC. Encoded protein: CASSVATSGSNEQFF. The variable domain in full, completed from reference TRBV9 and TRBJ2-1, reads DSGVTQTPKHLITATGQRVTLRCSPRSGDLSVYWYQQSLDQGLQFLIQYYNGEERAKGNILERFSAQQFPDLHSELNLSSLELGDSALYFCASSVATSGSNEQFFGPGTRLTVL.

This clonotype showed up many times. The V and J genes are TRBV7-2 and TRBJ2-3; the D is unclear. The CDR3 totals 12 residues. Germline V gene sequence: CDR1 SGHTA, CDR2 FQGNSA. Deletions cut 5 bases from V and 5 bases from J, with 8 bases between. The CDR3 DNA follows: TGTGCCAGCAGCATGCTACGAGATACGCAGTATTTT. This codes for CASSMLRDTQYF.

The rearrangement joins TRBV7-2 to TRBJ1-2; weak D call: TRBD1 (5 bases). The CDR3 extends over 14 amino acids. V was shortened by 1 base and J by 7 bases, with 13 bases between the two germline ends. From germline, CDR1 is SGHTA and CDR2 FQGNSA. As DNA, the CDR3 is TGTGCCAGCAGCTTAGGGCCAGGGCGGGCTGGCTACACCTTC. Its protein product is CASSLGPGRAGYTF.

The CDR3 sequence is CSALAGSYNEQFF. The CDR3 nucleotides read TGCAGCGCCCTAGCGGGCTCCTACAATGAGCAGTTCTTC. The gene calls are TRBV20-1 and TRBJ2-1, with 8 bases that match TRBD2. The CDR3 is 13 residues long. The germline CDR1 and CDR2 sequences are DFQATT and SNEGSKA (reference sequence).

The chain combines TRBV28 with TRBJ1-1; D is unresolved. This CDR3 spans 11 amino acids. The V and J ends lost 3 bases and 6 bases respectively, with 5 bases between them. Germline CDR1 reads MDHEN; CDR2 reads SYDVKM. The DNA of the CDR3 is TGTGCCAGCAGTTTTTTTGCTGAAGCTTTCTTT. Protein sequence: CASSFFAEAFF.

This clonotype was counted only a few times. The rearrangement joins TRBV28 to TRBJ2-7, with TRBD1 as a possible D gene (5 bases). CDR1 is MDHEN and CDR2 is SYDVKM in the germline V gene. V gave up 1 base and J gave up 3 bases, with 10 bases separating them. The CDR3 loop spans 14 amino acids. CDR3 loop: CASSLLVQVYEQYF. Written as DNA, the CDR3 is TGTGCCAGCAGTTTATTGGTACAGGTCTACGAGCAGTACTTC.

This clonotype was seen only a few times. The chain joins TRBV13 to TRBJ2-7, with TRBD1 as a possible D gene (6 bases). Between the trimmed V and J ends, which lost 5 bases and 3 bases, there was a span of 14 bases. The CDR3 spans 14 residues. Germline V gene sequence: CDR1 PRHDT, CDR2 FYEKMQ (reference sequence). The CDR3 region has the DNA TGTGCCAGCAGCATGGGACATGAAAACTACGAGCAGTACGTC. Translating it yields CASSMGHENYEQYV.

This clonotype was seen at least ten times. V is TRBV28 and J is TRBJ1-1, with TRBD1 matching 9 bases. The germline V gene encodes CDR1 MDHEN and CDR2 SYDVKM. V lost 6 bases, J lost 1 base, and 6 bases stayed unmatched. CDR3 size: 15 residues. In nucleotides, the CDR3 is TGTGCCAGCAGGCCGGGACAGGGACCGAACACTGAAGCTTTCTTT. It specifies CASRPGQGPNTEAFF.

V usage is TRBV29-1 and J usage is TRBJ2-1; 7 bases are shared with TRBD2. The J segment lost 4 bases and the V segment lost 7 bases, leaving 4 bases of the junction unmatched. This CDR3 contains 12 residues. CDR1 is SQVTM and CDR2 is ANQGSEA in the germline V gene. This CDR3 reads CSGIGRYNEQFF. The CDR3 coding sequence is TGCAGCGGGATCGGGAGGTACAATGAGCAGTTCTTC.

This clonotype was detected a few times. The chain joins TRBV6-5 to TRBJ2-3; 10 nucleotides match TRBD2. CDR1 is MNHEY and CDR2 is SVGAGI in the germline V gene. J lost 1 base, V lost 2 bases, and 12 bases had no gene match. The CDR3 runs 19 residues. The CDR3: CASSYITAGGSIGTDTQYF. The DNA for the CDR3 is TGTGCCAGCAGTTACATCACAGCGGGGGGGTCGATTGGCACAGATACGCAGTATTTT.

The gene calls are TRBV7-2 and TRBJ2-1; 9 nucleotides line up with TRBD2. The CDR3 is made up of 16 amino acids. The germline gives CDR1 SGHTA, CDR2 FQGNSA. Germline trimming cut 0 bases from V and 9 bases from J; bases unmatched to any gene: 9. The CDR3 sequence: CASSLAGLASFSEQFF. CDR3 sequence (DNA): TGTGCCAGCAGCTTAGCGGGACTAGCTTCCTTCAGTGAGCAGTTCTTC.